One sample yielded the 18 T cell receptor beta chains listed below, sequenced in a study of tumor and adjacent non-tumor tissue in lung cancer listed by TCRdb under 2018. RNA was isolated from bulk unsorted tissue, and RNA quality was assessed with a NanoDrop ND-1000 and an Agilent 2100. To prepare the library, multiplex PCR was applied. The run used an Illumina HiSeq 2500. TCRbeta libraries were constructed through three rounds of nested PCR with primers (Table S4) according to protocols adapted from ARM-PCR. TCRdb handled the public reads itself, with Q25 trimming in fastp and clone calling in MiXCR, and kept productive beta chains. Rows are combined by CDR3 protein, so each entry shows the most common genes and DNA. This sample gives approximately 79,000 distinct CDR3 sequences in total; 61% of them show up just once. The top ten clonotypes cover 15% of the sample. Sequencing was performed on lung tumor tissue. These receptors were obtained from a man in his 70s with non-small cell lung cancer.

Concerning this clonotype: This may be a read error: a much more frequent sequence differs by one nucleotide. J is TRBJ2-7 and V is TRBV20-1; 8 bases line up with TRBD1. The CDR3 sequence is 15 residues long. Unmatched junction bases numbered 13, after V lost 6 bases and J lost 3 bases. Germline V gene lookup returns CDR1 DFQATT and CDR2 SNEGSKA (reference sequence). The CDR3 protein is CSARPRDRNLYEQYF. The CDR3 coding sequence is TGCAGTGCGAGGCCTCGGGACAGGAACCTCTACGAGCAGTACTTC.

The chain recombines TRBV12-3 or TRBV12-4 with TRBJ2-2; D is tentatively TRBD1 or TRBD2 (5 bases each). This CDR3 comprises 13 residues. Deletions cut 6 bases from V and 9 bases from J, with 14 bases between. The CDR3 bases are TGTGCCAGCAGGGTCCGGGGCTCCCGGGAGCTGTTTTTT. Amino acid sequence: CASRVRGSRELFF.

A remark on this clonotype: This may arise from a read error, as a much more abundant clone is one base away. V and J are TRBV20-1 and TRBJ1-6; no clear D. The germline V gene encodes CDR1 DFQATT and CDR2 SNEGSKA (reference sequence). The CDR3 loop spans 16 amino acids. The CDR3 sequence is CNARDQTKSYNSPLHF. As DNA, the CDR3 is TGCAATGCTAGAGATCAGACGAAGAGCTATAATTCACCCCTCCACTTT.

About this clonotype: A junction boundary mismatches the germline segment, possibly from a read error. This chain joins TRBV12-3 or TRBV12-4 and TRBJ2-7; 8 nucleotides line up with TRBD1. The CDR3 runs to 15 residues. In nucleotides, the CDR3 is TGTGCCAGCAGTCTACGGGCAGGGGGCGGATACGAGCGGTACTTC. It codes for CASSLRAGGGYERYF.

As for this clonotype: At one of its ends the junction is not consistent with the germline gene, which may arise from a read error. The chain carries TRBV4-1 and TRBJ2-1; TRBD2 aligns across 7 bases. The V gene's germline CDR1 is MGHRA and CDR2 YSYEKL. The CDR3 consists of 16 residues. The CDR3 protein is CASSRTAGRTYNEQRF. As DNA, the CDR3 is TGCGCCAGCAGCCGCACAGCGGGAAGGACCTACAATGAGCAGCGCTTC.

This clonotype was counted only a few times. Since a much larger clone is just one base distant, this may be a read error. This chain links TRBV6-2 or TRBV6-3 with TRBJ2-1; D unclear. Per the germline V gene, CDR1 is MNHEY and CDR2 is SVGEGT. V lost 2 bases and J lost 4, with 9 bases in between. CDR3 length: 14 residues. The CDR3 sequence is CASSYLVEYNEQFF. The CDR3 DNA reads TGTGCCAGCAGTTACCTAGTGGAGTACAATGAGCAGTTCTTC.

Turning to this clonotype: The final CDR3 position lacks the conserved phenylalanine or tryptophan, pointing to a likely read error. The J gene is TRBJ2-7, the V gene TRBV6-6, with no clear D. The V end lost 2 bases, the J end lost 3 bases, and 8 bases lay between the germline ends. Germline V gene lookup returns CDR1 MNHNY and CDR2 SVGAGI (reference sequence). The CDR3 covers 13 residues. The CDR3 nucleotides read TGTGCCAGCAGTTACGGTGGAAGCTACGAGCAGTACATC. Its protein is CASSYGGSYEQYI.

At least ten counts were recorded for this clonotype. This rearrangement joins TRBV11-2 to TRBJ2-3; 7 nucleotides align to TRBD2. Germline CDR1 reads SGHAT; CDR2 reads FQNNGV. This CDR3 is built from 16 residues. The J segment lost 4 bases and the V segment lost 0 bases, leaving 7 bases of the junction unmatched. The CDR3 region is CASSLDSTSIPDTQYF. As DNA, the CDR3 is TGTGCCAGCAGCTTAGATTCGACTAGCATTCCAGATACGCAGTATTTT.

Note on this clonotype: This may arise from a read error, as a much more abundant clone is one base away. This likely comes from a read error, as the CDR3 has no conserved phenylalanine or tryptophan at its end. This chain links TRBV11-2 with TRBJ2-2; D might be TRBD2 (6 bases). This CDR3 has 15 amino acids. Germline V lookup: CDR1 SGHAT, CDR2 FQNNGV. The CDR3 sequence is CASRLGKGRTGELFL. The CDR3 coding sequence is TGTGCCAGCCGCTTAGGCAAGGGGAGGACCGGGGAGCTGTTTCTT.

Ten or more counts support this clonotype. The chain links TRBV29-1 to TRBJ2-5; the match to TRBD1 covers 7 bases. The germline V gene encodes CDR1 SQVTM and CDR2 ANQGSEA. Losses at the gene ends were 4 bases for V and 2 bases for J; bases not matched to a gene: 1. This CDR3 comprises 12 residues. CDR3 nucleotides: TGCAGCGTTGGGGGACAGCAAGAGACCCAGTACTTC. Residues: CSVGGQQETQYF.

This clonotype has a count of ten or more. The chain is built from TRBV4-1 and TRBJ1-2; no clear D gene. CDR1 and CDR2 from the germline V gene are MGHRA and YSYEKL. CDR3 length: 15 amino acids. Trimming took off 2 bases at V and 3 bases at J, with 13 bases between the two ends. CDR3: CASSQMHTGYYGYTF. The CDR3 coding sequence is TGCGCCAGCAGCCAAATGCACACCGGGTACTATGGCTACACCTTC.

This clonotype was recorded a few times. The junction shows a germline mismatch at one end, possibly a read error. The gene calls are TRBV5-1 and TRBJ2-3; no definite D call. The germline gives CDR1 SGHRS, CDR2 YFSETQ. The CDR3 runs to 14 residues. Here the CDR3 reads CTSSFDFSTDTQYF. Written as DNA, the CDR3 is TGCACCAGCAGCTTTGACTTCAGCACAGATACGCAGTATTTT.

This chain links TRBV4-2 with TRBJ1-5; D is undetermined. Looked up from germline, CDR1 is LGHNA and CDR2 is YNFKEQ. V lost 10 bases, J lost 5 bases, and 21 bases lay in between. The CDR3 covers 15 residues. CDR3 nucleotide sequence: TGTGCCAACAGTCAAGCAAACAGATTGGATCAGCCCCAGCATTTT. Translating gives CANSQANRLDQPQHF.

This clonotype has a count of ten or more. The chain employs TRBV13 and TRBJ1-1; D not certain. CDR1 and CDR2 (germline): PRHDT, FYEKMQ (reference sequence). Trimming removed 0 bases at V and 4 bases at J, with 12 bases between. The CDR3 totals 15 residues. Written as DNA, the CDR3 is TGTGCCAGCAGCTTAGGGGAAGGGCGGGCCACTGAAGCTTTCTTT. This codes for CASSLGEGRATEAFF.

This clonotype was detected many times. The rearrangement links TRBV12-3 or TRBV12-4 to TRBJ1-3, with D perhaps TRBD1 (5 bases). V lost 8 bases to trimming and J lost 0 bases, with 14 bases between them. CDR3 size: 15 residues. CDR3 loop: CASAYHGGSGNTIYF. In nucleotides, the CDR3 is TGTGCCAGCGCATATCATGGGGGCTCTGGAAACACCATATATTTT.

This clonotype was seen a single time. No conserved phenylalanine or tryptophan is present at the end of the CDR3, so a read error is the likely explanation. Because the CDR3's place on the DNA is in doubt, the DNA is left out and the CDR3 is given as listed by TCRdb. The V call is TRBV12-3 or TRBV12-4, the J call TRBJ1-1. The CDR3 length is 15 residues, termini included. The CDR3 region is CASSLAAKRYPETFI.

Of note for this clonotype: A much more abundant neighbour one base away suggests this may be a read error. The rearrangement uses TRBV7-9 and TRBJ2-5; 11 bases line up with TRBD1. The J segment lost 5 bases and the V segment lost 5 bases, leaving 10 bases of the junction unmatched. Looked up from germline, CDR1 is SEHNR and CDR2 is FQNEAQ (reference sequence). The CDR3 runs 16 residues. CDR3 bases: TGTGCCAGCAGCCACGGGGACAGGGGGTTCGGTGAGACCCAGTACTTC. It encodes CASSHGDRGFGETQYF.

As regards this clonotype: Just one base apart from a much larger clone, this may be a read error. V usage is TRBV30 and J usage is TRBJ2-5; D remains unclear. Germline V gene lookup returns CDR1 GTSNPN and CDR2 SVGIG (reference sequence). The CDR3 is made up of 12 amino acids. CDR3: CAWSVRVETQHF. The CDR3 DNA reads as TGTGCCTGGAGTGTTCGAGTAGAGACCCAGCACTTC.